This T cell receptor (beta chain) stems from a study of technical replicates of blood from a handful of donors. The CDR3 totals 14 residues. The ends lost 6 bases at V and 4 bases at J; junction bases unmatched: 7. From germline, CDR1 is SGHDT and CDR2 YYEEEE. Clones were read by immunoSEQ multiplex PCR, and TCRdb kept only the in-frame ones, dropping some. The sample lists approximately 59,000 clones, around 87% occurring once. The sequencing sample was made of PBMCs. This chain uses TRBV5-6 with TRBJ1-2; 9 bases align to TRBD1. This TCR derives from a human donor in good health. Some clones in this sample may be carry-over from other donors' samples. For the CDR3, the DNA is TGTGCCAGCATCCGGGGGACAGGGATCTATGGCTACACCTTC. It is translated as CASIRGTGIYGYTF.